The entry below gives a single TCR beta chain sequence along with its context. It has no known antigen specificity. No base qualities exist here, and no much larger clone lies one base off it. At one collaborating source in Seattle, patients were enrolled during active infection and were followed longitudinally through the course of disease. The collaborating institutions used their own protocols to collect whole blood in K2EDTA tubes. For TCRbeta analysis, collaborator samples were shipped as frozen whole blood, as isolated PBMCs, or as DNA extracted from either sample type. TCRbeta CDR3 regions were amplified from genomic DNA by means of the immunoSEQ Assay, a bias-controlled multiplex PCR. From the authors' description of their analysis: Within the assay, amplification of reference gene primers was used to estimate how many nucleated cells each sample contained. Sequence reads were collapsed and filtered to measure the absolute abundance of every unique TCRbeta CDR3 rearrangement. For each sample, productive Simpson clonality was calculated as the square root of Simpson's diversity index over productive rearrangements. Not all clones reach the TCRdb copy of this immuneACCESS table, which keeps in-frame sequences only. Checked studies attribute under half of the gap to unresolved V genes and leave the rest unexplained. V and J calls plus clone size are reproduced from that table; the DNA served to infer D and trimming. The sample profile shows approximately 280,000 clones; roughly 83% of them were found once. The ten largest clonotypes hold around 1.6% of the sample.

The data belong to a study of blood T cell repertoires in COVID-19 (dated by TCRdb to about 2020). Regarding the study in general: Samples from collaborators originated in the United States, Italy and Spain and spanned both the acute and convalescent phases of COVID-19. The material from the prospective study consisted of cDNA or gDNA derived from T cells, B-cell-depleted T cells, or PBMCs. Subjects who had been exposed to COVID-19, were actively infected with it, or had recovered from it provided the deeply sampled blood TCRbeta repertoires that made up the dataset. The repertoires were released in a freely available public database intended as a resource for research on the immune response to SARS-CoV-2. Samples were obtained from the ongoing ImmuneRACE study (first 160 participants) and from some 1,200 subjects provided by 6 global collaborators. The sample metadata nearly always contained a de-identified subject ID, COVID-19 status, age in years and sex. Where available, HLA class I and class II types were taken from metadata supplied by the sample provider and were not determined by assay-based typing. Results and caveats for the whole study, not just this receptor: The amount of clinical and demographic metadata varied by source and participant and was provided uncurated.

The CDR3 has 14 amino acids, counting the end cysteine and phenylalanine. This entry keeps only the CDR3 DNA: 42 bases, framed from base 1. The V and J ends are trimmed by 3 bases and 5 bases, leaving 13 bases between them. In the germline V gene (reference sequence), CDR1 corresponds to LNHDA and CDR2 to SQIVND. This sequence uses TRBV19 and TRBJ1-2; the D gene remains uncertain. This clonotype was obtained from a human donor with COVID-19, enrolled during active disease. The donor label of this sample is uncertain. Sequencing was carried out using peripheral blood. In nucleotides, the sequence is TGTGCCAGTAGTATTCGGAGGGCGGAATATGGCTACACCTTC. This is translated as CASSIRRAEYGYTF.